The rows below give T cell receptor beta chains drawn from one sample of a study of T cell responses to AZD1222 COVID-19 vaccine. Clones were sequenced by immunoSEQ multiplex PCR, and TCRdb holds only the in-frame ones, with some missing. The repertoire holds about 100,000 clones, around 90% seen once, with more than 1.5% in the top ten. The sequencing used peripheral blood, collected on day 0 of AZD1222 vaccination. All receptors derive from an adult in good health. The CDR3 runs from the conserved cysteine through the conserved F or W. A D gene is named only where the DNA matches it firmly. Clone size is not always given. Where it is, it says once, few, many or a class for expanded clones.

TRBJ2-7,TRBV4-2,.,TRBD1,CASSQGDRGYEQYF,TGTGCCAGCAGCCAAGGGGACAGGGGCTACGAGCAGTACTTC
TRBJ2-1,TRBV10-2,.,.,CASSKTGWEQFF,TGCGCCAGCAGTAAGACAGGTTGGGAGCAGTTCTTC
TRBJ2-3,TRBV18,.,.,CASSPRINRAGDTQYF,TGTGCCAGCTCACCACGGATTAACCGAGCCGGCGATACGCAGTATTTT
TRBJ2-1,TRBV20-1,.,.,CSARHNEQFF,TGCAGTGCACGACACAATGAGCAGTTCTTC
TRBJ1-1,TRBV7-9,few,.,CASSLSANTEAFF,TGTGCCAGCAGCTTATCGGCTAACACTGAAGCTTTCTTT
TRBJ2-7,TRBV6-5,.,.,CASSYSRDSSYEQYF,TGTGCCAGCAGTTACTCGCGGGACAGCTCCTACGAGCAGTACTTC
TRBJ2-2,TRBV7-2,.,TRBD1,CASSSRDRDTGELFF,TGTGCCAGCAGCAGCCGGGACAGGGACACCGGGGAGCTGTTTTTT
TRBJ2-7,TRBV3-1/TRBV3-2,.,.,CASSQLASYEQYF,TGTGCCAGCAGCCAACTAGCCTCCTACGAGCAGTACTTC
TRBJ2-2,TRBV28,.,.,CASSFRLTGELFF,TGTGCCAGCAGTTTTAGGTTAACCGGGGAGCTGTTTTTT
TRBJ2-6,TRBV7-9,once,TRBD1,CASSEADRAGANVLTF,TGTGCCAGCAGCGAGGCGGACAGGGCTGGGGCCAACGTCCTGACTTTC
TRBJ1-1,TRBV6-5,once,.,CASKTTVNTEAFF,TGTGCCAGCAAAACGACAGTGAACACTGAAGCTTTCTTT
TRBJ1-2,TRBV6-5,.,TRBD1,CASSSGTGGYGYTF,TGTGCCAGCAGCTCCGGGACAGGAGGATATGGCTACACCTTC
TRBJ1-2,TRBV7-9,.,.,CASTDRRGYGYTF,TGTGCCAGCACTGACAGACGGGGCTATGGCTACACCTTC
TRBJ1-4,TRBV28,.,TRBD1,CASGTGPTEKLFF,TGTGCCAGCGGGACAGGGCCAACGGAAAAACTGTTTTTT
TRBJ2-4,TRBV30,.,.,CAWSEEYDGRAKNIQYF,TGTGCCTGGAGTGAGGAATACGACGGTCGGGCCAAAAACATTCAGTACTTC
TRBJ2-5,TRBV9,.,TRBD2,CASSPTQGLAGGWETQYF,TGTGCCAGCAGCCCCACCCAGGGACTAGCGGGAGGATGGGAGACCCAGTACTTC
TRBJ1-1,TRBV7-3,once,TRBD1,CASSVTGQVVTEAFF,TGTGCCAGCAGCGTAACGGGACAGGTGGTCACTGAAGCTTTCTTT
TRBJ1-3,TRBV6-1,.,.,CASSEVGPGNTIYF,TGTGCCAGCAGTGAAGTTGGGCCCGGAAACACCATATATTTT
TRBJ1-5,TRBV28,.,.,CASVSGFQPQHF,TGTGCCAGCGTTAGTGGGTTTCAGCCCCAGCATTTT
TRBJ2-5,TRBV20-1,.,.,CSAKLPETQYF,TGCAGTGCTAAACTCCCAGAGACCCAGTACTTC
TRBJ1-1,TRBV19,.,.,CASSNRGFGEAFF,TGTGCCAGTAGTAATCGGGGATTTGGTGAAGCTTTCTTT
TRBJ1-1,TRBV19,.,TRBD1,CASALPGQGDTEAFF,TGTGCCAGTGCCCTACCGGGACAGGGGGACACTGAAGCTTTCTTT
TRBJ2-7,TRBV5-1,.,TRBD2,CASSLELAEVYEQYF,TGCGCCAGCAGCTTGGAGCTAGCGGAGGTCTACGAGCAGTACTTC
TRBJ1-5,TRBV2,.,.,CATTNSLGNQPQHF,TGTGCCACGACAAATTCCCTTGGCAATCAGCCCCAGCATTTT
TRBJ1-2,TRBV19,.,TRBD1,CASSSRDRGPLGYTF,TGTGCCAGTAGTAGCCGGGACAGGGGGCCCCTCGGCTACACCTTC
TRBJ2-5,TRBV2,once,TRBD2,CASSAHGLAGGTQETQYF,TGTGCCAGCAGTGCCCACGGACTAGCGGGAGGAACCCAAGAGACCCAGTACTTC
TRBJ2-3,TRBV12-3/TRBV12-4,.,.,CASSLGRTDTQYF,TGTGCCAGCAGTTTAGGCCGCACAGATACGCAGTATTTT
TRBJ1-6,TRBV5-1,.,TRBD1,CASKDRDGNSPLHF,TGCGCCAGCAAGGACAGGGATGGAAATTCACCCCTCCACTTT
TRBJ2-7,TRBV5-6,once,TRBD2,CASSRPPGLAYYEQYF,TGTGCCAGCAGCAGACCTCCGGGACTAGCTTACTACGAGCAGTACTTC
TRBJ2-1,TRBV7-3,.,.,CASSLIEGKQFF,TGTGCCAGCAGCTTAATAGAGGGGAAGCAGTTCTTC
TRBJ2-5,TRBV3-1/TRBV3-2,.,.,CASSQVLGIKTQYF,TGTGCCAGCAGCCAAGTCTTAGGGATAAAGACCCAGTACTTC
TRBJ2-7,TRBV6-2/TRBV6-3,.,.,CASSYGAYYEQYF,TGTGCCAGCAGTTACGGGGCATACTACGAGCAGTACTTC
TRBJ1-1,TRBV20-1,.,TRBD1,CRRQGNTEAFF,TGCAGGAGACAGGGGAACACTGAAGCTTTCTTT
TRBJ2-2,TRBV11-2,few,.,CASSKGPLVGELFF,TGTGCCAGCAGCAAGGGACCCCTAGTCGGGGAGCTGTTTTTT
TRBJ2-2,TRBV30,.,.,CAWRNRAVVGSGELFF,TGTGCCTGGAGGAACAGGGCTGTGGTCGGATCCGGGGAGCTGTTTTTT